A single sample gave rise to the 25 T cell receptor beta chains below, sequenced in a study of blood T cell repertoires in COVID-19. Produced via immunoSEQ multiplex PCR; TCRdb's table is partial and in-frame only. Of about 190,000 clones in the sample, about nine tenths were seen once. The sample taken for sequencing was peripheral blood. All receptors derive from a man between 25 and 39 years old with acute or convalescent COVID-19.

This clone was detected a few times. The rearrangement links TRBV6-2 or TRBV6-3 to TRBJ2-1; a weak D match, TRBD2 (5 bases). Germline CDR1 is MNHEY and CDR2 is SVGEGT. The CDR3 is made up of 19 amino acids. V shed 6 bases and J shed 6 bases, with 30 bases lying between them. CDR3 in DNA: TGTGCCAGCAGCGAACCACTAGTTTTAAGGGTTTCTGCCGGCAATGAGCAGTTCTTC. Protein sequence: CASSEPLVLRVSAGNEQFF.

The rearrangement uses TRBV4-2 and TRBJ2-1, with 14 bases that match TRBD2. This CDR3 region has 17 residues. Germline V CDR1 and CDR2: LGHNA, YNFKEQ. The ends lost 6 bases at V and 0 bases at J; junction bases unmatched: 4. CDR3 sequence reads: CASRPGTSGSSYNEQFF. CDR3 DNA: TGTGCCAGCAGACCAGGGACTAGCGGGAGCTCCTACAATGAGCAGTTCTTC.

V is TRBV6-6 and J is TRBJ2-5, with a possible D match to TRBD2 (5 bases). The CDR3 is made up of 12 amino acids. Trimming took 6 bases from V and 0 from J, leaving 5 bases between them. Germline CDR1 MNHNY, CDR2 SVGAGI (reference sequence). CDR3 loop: CASRDYQETQYF. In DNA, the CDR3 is TGTGCCAGCAGGGACTACCAAGAGACCCAGTACTTC.

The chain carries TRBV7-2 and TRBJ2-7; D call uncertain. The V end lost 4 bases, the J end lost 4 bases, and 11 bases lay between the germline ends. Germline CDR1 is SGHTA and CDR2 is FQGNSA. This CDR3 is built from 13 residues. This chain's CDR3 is CASSSVYGYEQYF. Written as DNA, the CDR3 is TGTGCCAGCAGCTCCGTTTACGGGTACGAGCAGTACTTC.

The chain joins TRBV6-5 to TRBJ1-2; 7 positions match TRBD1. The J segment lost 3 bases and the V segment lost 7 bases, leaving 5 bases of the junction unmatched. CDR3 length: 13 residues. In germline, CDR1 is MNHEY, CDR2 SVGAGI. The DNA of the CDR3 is TGTGCCAGCACCCCTACAGGGGACTATGGCTACACCTTC. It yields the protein CASTPTGDYGYTF.

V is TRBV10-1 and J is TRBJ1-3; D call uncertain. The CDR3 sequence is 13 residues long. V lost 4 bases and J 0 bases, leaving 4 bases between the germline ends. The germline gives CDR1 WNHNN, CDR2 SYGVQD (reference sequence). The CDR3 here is CASSASSGNTIYF. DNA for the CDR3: TGCGCCAGCAGTGCCAGCTCTGGAAACACCATATATTTT.

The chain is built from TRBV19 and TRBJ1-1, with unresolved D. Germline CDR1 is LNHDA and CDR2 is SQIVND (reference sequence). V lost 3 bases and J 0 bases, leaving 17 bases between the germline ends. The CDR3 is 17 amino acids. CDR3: CASSIGLLVSMNTEAFF. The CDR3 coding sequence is TGTGCCAGTAGTATCGGACTTCTTGTAAGCATGAACACTGAAGCTTTCTTT. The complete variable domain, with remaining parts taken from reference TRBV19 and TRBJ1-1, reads DGGITQSPKYLFRKEGQNVTLSCEQNLNHDAMYWYRQDPGQGLRLIYYSQIVNDFQKGDIAEGYSVSREKKESFPLTVTSAQKNPTAFYLCASSIGLLVSMNTEAFFGQGTRLTVV.

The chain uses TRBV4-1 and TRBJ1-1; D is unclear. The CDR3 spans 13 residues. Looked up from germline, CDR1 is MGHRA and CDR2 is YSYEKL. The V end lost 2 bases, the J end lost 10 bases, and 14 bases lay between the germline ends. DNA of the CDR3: TGCGCCAGCAGCCAACTTCCGGGTAGTGGAGCTTTCTTT. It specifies CASSQLPGSGAFF.

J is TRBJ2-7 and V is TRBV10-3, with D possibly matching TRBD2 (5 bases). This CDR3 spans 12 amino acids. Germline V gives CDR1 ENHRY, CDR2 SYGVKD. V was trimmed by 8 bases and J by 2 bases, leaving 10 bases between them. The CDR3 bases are TGTGCCATCGCCGGGGAAGCCTACGAGCAGTACTTC. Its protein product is CAIAGEAYEQYF.

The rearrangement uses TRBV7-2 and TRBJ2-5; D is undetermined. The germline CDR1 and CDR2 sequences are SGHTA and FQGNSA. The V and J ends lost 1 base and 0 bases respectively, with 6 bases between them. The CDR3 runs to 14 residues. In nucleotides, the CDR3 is TGTGCCAGCAGCTTAGTTGAGTACCAAGAGACCCAGTACTTC. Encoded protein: CASSLVEYQETQYF.

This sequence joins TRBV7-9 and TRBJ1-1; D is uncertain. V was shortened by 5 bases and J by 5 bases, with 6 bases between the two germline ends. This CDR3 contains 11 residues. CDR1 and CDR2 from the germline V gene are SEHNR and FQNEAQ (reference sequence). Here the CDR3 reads CASSLRTEAFF. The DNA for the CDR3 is TGTGCCAGCAGCCTGAGGACTGAAGCTTTCTTT.

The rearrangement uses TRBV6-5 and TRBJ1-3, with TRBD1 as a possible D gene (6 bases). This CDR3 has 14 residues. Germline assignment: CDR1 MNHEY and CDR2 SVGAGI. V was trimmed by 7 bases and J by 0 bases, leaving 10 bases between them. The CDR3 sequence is CASNRVSSGNTIYF. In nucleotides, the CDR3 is TGTGCCAGCAACAGGGTGAGCTCTGGAAACACCATATATTTT.

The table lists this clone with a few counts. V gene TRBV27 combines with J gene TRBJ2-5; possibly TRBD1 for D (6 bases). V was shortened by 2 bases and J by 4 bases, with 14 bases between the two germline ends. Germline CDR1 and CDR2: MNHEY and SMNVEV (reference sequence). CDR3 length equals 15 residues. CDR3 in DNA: TGTGCCAGCAGTTTAAGGGGGAGCCGAGTAGAGACCCAGTACTTC. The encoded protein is CASSLRGSRVETQYF.

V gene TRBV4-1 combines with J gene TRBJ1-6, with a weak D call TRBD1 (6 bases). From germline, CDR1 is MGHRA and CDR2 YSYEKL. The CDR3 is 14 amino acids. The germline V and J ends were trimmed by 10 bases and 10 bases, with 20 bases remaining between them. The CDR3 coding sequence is TGCGCCACCTGGGAGGGGGAGCTGGTATCACCCCTCCACTTT. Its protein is CATWEGELVSPLHF.

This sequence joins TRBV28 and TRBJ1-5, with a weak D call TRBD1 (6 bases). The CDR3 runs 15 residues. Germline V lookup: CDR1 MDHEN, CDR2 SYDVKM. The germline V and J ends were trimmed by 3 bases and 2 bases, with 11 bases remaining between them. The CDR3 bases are TGTGCCAGCAGTTTTTCTGGGGGCGGCAATCAGCCCCAGCATTTT. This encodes CASSFSGGGNQPQHF.

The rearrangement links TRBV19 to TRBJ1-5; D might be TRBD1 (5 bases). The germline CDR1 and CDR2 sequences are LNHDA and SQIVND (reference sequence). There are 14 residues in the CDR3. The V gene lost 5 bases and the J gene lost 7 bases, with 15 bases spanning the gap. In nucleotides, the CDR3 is TGTGCCAGTAGTTTGCCGGGGGGTTACCAGCCCCAGCATTTT. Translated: CASSLPGGYQPQHF. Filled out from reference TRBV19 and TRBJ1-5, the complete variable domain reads DGGITQSPKYLFRKEGQNVTLSCEQNLNHDAMYWYRQDPGQGLRLIYYSQIVNDFQKGDIAEGYSVSREKKESFPLTVTSAQKNPTAFYLCASSLPGGYQPQHFGDGTRLSIL.

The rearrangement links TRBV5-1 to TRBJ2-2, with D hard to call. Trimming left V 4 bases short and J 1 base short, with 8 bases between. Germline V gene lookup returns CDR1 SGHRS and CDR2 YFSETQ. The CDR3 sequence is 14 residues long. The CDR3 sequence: CASSLPGNTGELFF. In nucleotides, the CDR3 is TGCGCCAGCAGCCTGCCCGGGAACACCGGGGAGCTGTTTTTT. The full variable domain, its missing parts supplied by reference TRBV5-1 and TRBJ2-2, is KAGVTQTPRYLIKTRGQQVTLSCSPISGHRSVSWYQQTPGQGLQFLFEYFSETQRNKGNFPGRFSGRQFSNSRSEMNVSTLELGDSALYLCASSLPGNTGELFFGEGSRLTVL.

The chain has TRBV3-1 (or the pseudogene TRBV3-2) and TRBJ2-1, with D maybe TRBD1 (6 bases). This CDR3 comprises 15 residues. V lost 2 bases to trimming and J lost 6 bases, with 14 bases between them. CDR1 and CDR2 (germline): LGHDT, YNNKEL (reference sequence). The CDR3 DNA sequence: TGTGCCAGCAGCCAAATATGGGTAGGGGGCAATGAGCAGTTCTTC. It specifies CASSQIWVGGNEQFF.

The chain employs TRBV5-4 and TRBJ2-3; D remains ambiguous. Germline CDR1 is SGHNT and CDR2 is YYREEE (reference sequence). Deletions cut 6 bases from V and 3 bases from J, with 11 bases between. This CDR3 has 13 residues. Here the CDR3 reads CASTGTQTDTQYF. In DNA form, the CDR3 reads TGTGCCAGCACAGGAACACAAACAGATACGCAGTATTTT.

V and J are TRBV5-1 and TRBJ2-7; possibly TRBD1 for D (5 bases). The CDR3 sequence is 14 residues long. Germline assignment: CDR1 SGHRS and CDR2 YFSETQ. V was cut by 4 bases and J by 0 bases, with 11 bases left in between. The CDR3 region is CASSQGGSSYEQYF. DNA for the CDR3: TGCGCCAGCAGCCAGGGTGGCAGCTCCTACGAGCAGTACTTC.

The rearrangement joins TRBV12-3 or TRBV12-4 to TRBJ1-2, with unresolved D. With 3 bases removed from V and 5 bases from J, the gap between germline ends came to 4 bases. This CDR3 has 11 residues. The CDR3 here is CASSFRYGYTF. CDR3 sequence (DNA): TGTGCCAGCAGTTTCAGATATGGCTACACCTTC.

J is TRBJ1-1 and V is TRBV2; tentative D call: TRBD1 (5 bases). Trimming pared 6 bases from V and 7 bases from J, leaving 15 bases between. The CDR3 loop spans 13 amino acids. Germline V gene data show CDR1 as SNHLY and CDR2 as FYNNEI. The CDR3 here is CASRETEYVEAFF. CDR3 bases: TGTGCCAGCAGGGAGACAGAATACGTTGAAGCTTTCTTT.

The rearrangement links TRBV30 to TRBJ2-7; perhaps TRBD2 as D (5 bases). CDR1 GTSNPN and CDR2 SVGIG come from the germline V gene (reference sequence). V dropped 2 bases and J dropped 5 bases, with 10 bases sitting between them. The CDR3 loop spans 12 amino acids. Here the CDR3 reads CAWSSGLHEQYF. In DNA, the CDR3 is TGTGCCTGGAGTTCCGGACTCCACGAGCAGTACTTC. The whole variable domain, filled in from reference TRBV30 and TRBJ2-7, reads SQTIHQWPATLVQPVGSPLSLECTVEGTSNPNLYWYRQAAGRGLQLLFYSVGIGQISSEVPQNLSASRPQDRQFILSSKKLLLSDSGFYLCAWSSGLHEQYFGPGTRLTVT.

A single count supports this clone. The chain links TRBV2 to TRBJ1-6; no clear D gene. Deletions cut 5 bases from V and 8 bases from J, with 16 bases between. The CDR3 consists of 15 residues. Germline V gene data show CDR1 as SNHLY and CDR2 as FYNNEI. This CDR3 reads CASSPLERAHSPLHF. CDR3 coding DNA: TGTGCCAGCAGTCCCCTCGAGAGGGCCCATTCACCCCTCCACTTT.

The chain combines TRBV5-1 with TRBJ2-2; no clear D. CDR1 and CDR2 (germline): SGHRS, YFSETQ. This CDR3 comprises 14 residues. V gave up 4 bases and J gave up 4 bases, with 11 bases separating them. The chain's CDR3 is CASSGTTSTGELFF. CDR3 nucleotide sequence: TGCGCCAGCAGCGGTACAACAAGCACCGGGGAGCTGTTTTTT.